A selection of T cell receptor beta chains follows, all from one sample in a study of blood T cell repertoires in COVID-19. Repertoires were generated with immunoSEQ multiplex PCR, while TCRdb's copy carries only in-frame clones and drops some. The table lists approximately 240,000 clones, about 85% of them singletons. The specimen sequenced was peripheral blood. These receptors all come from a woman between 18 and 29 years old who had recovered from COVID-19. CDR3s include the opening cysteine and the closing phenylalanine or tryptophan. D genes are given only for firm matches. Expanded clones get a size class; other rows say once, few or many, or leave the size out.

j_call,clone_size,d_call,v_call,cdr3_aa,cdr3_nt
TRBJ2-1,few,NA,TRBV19,CASTPGGEKIHEQFF,TGTGCCAGTACCCCCGGCGGGGAAAAGATCCATGAGCAGTTCTTC
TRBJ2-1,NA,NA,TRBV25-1,CASSGHNEQFF,TGTGCCAGCAGTGGGCACAATGAGCAGTTCTTC
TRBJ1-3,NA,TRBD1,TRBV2,CASKQGASSGNTIYF,TGTGCCAGCAAGCAGGGGGCTAGCTCTGGAAACACCATATATTTT
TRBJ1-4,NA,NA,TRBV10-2,CASSEAGSFGKLFF,TGCGCCAGCAGTGAGGCGGGGTCCTTCGGGAAACTGTTTTTT
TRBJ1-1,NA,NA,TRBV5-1,CASSGGDTEAFF,TGCGCCAGCAGCGGAGGAGACACTGAAGCTTTCTTT
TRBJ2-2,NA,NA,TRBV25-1,CASSETGSDTGELFF,TGTGCCAGCAGTGAAACAGGTTCGGACACCGGGGAGCTGTTTTTT
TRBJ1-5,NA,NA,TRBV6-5,CASSRRTDNQPQHF,TGTGCCAGCAGTCGGAGGACAGATAATCAGCCCCAGCATTTT
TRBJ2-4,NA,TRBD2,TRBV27,CASSLTSGNIQYF,TGTGCCAGCAGTTTGACTAGCGGCAACATTCAGTACTTC
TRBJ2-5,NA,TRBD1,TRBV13,CASKTGLETQYF,TGTGCCAGCAAGACAGGGTTAGAGACCCAGTACTTC
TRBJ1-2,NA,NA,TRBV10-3,CAISGANYGYTF,TGTGCCATCAGCGGGGCTAACTATGGCTACACCTTC
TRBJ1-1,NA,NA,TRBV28,CASSFRWGGRNTEAFF,TGTGCCAGCAGTTTTAGGTGGGGGGGAAGAAACACTGAAGCTTTCTTT
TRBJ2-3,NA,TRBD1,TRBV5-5,CASSLGQGDDTQYF,TGTGCCAGCAGCTTGGGGCAGGGGGATGATACGCAGTATTTT
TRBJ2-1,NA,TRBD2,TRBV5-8,CASSASGSLGTHEQFF,TGTGCCAGCAGCGCTAGCGGGAGTCTCGGTACCCATGAGCAGTTCTTC
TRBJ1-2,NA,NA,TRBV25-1,CASSAGEGVGYGYTF,TGTGCCAGCAGTGCTGGGGAGGGCGTGGGGTATGGCTACACCTTC
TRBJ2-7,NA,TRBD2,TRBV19,CASSATGTSPRAYEQYF,TGTGCCAGTAGTGCAACCGGGACTAGTCCTCGTGCCTACGAGCAGTACTTC
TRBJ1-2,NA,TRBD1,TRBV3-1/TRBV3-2,CASSTRQGTDGYTF,TGTGCCAGCAGCACCCGACAGGGAACGGACGGCTACACCTTC
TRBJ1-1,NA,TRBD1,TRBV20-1,CSASLGQGSEAFF,TGCAGTGCTAGTTTGGGACAGGGCTCTGAAGCTTTCTTT
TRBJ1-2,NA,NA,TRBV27,CASTPTGSTWGYTF,TGTGCCAGCACCCCGACAGGTTCGACTTGGGGCTACACCTTC
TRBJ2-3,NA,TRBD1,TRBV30,CAWGPGGSSTDTQYF,TGTGCCTGGGGCCCAGGGGGCTCTAGCACAGATACGCAGTATTTT
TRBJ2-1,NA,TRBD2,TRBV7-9,CASSLTGLTYNEQFF,TGTGCCAGCAGCTTAACGGGACTAACCTACAATGAGCAGTTCTTC
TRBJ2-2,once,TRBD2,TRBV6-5,CASSYGTSGLGELFF,TGTGCCAGCAGTTACGGGACTAGCGGGCTCGGGGAGCTGTTTTTT
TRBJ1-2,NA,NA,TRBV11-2,CASSFSGNNYGYTF,TGTGCCAGCAGCTTTTCAGGGAATAACTATGGCTACACCTTC
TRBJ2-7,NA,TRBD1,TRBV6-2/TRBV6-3,CASSYAGQAGEQYF,TGTGCCAGCAGTTACGCGGGACAGGCGGGCGAGCAGTACTTC
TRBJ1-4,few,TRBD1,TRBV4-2,CASSPTAGTGSKVLKLFF,TGTGCCAGCAGCCCCACCGCCGGGACAGGCAGTAAGGTCTTAAAACTGTTTTTT
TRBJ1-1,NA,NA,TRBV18,CASSPPRAMNTEAFF,TGTGCCAGCTCACCCCCGCGGGCAATGAACACTGAAGCTTTCTTT
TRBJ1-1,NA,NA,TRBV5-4,CASSFRGTEAFF,TGTGCCAGCAGCTTCAGGGGCACTGAAGCTTTCTTT
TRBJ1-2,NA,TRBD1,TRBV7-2,CASSAAPFGQGVFGYTF,TGTGCCAGCAGCGCCGCCCCATTTGGACAGGGGGTTTTTGGCTACACCTTC
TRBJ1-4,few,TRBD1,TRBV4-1,CASSDLGQGAWKLFF,TGCGCCAGCAGCGATTTAGGACAGGGGGCATGGAAACTGTTTTTT
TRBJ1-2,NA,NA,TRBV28,CASSLSTANYGYTF,TGTGCCAGCAGTTTATCGACAGCCAACTATGGCTACACCTTC
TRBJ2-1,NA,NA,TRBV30,CAWTFNHRVNLFF,TGTGCCTGGACTTTCAACCACAGGGTTAATCTGTTCTTC
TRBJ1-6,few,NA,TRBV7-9,CASSDERGGARSPLHF,TGTGCCAGCAGCGACGAAAGGGGGGGGGCGCGTTCACCCCTCCACTTT
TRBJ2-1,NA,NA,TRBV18,CASSPDRTNEQFF,TGTGCCAGCTCCCCAGACAGGACGAATGAGCAGTTCTTC
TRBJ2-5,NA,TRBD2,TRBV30,CAWSGEASGRQETQYF,TGTGCCTGGAGTGGAGAGGCTAGCGGGAGACAAGAGACCCAGTACTTC
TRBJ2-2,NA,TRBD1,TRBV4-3,CASSQEWTGGRWLPGELFF,TGCGCCAGCAGCCAAGAATGGACAGGGGGAAGGTGGTTACCCGGGGAGCTGTTTTTT
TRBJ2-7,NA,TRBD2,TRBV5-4,CASSLAGGSLYEQYF,TGTGCCAGCAGCTTAGCGGGAGGTAGCCTCTACGAGCAGTACTTC
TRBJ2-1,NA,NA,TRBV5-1,CASSPETRLYNEQFF,TGCGCCAGCAGCCCAGAGACTAGATTGTACAATGAGCAGTTCTTC
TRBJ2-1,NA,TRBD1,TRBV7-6,CASSLRQGLYNEQFF,TGTGCCAGCAGCTTAAGACAGGGCCTTTACAATGAGCAGTTCTTC
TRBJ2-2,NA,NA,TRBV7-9,CASSAPGKTGELFF,TGTGCCAGCAGCGCCCCAGGAAAAACCGGGGAGCTGTTTTTT
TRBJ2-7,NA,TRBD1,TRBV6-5,CASSYGQGSYEQYF,TGTGCCAGCAGTTACGGACAGGGCTCCTACGAGCAGTACTTC
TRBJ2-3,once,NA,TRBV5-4,CASSLDTRPTDTQYF,TGTGCCAGCAGCTTGGACACTAGACCCACAGATACGCAGTATTTT
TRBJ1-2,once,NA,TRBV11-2,CASTDPTGPIYYGYTF,TGTGCCAGCACCGACCCAACAGGGCCGATCTACTATGGCTACACCTTC
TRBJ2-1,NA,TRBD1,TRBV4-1,CASSQETGFPYNEQFF,TGCGCCAGCAGCCAAGAGACAGGGTTCCCCTACAATGAGCAGTTCTTC
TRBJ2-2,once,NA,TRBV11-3,CASSSRRGELFF,TGTGCCAGCAGCTCTCGGCGGGGGGAGCTGTTTTTT
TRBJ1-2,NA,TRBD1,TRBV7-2,CASGGQGAGGYTF,TGTGCCAGCGGAGGACAGGGGGCGGGTGGCTACACCTTC
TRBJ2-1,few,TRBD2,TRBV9,CASSVVGGRGPYNEQFF,TGTGCCAGCAGCGTAGTAGGCGGGAGAGGCCCCTACAATGAGCAGTTCTTC
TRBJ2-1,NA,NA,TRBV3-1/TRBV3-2,CASSQEGTAYREQFF,TGTGCCAGCAGCCAAGAGGGCACCGCGTATCGGGAGCAGTTCTTC
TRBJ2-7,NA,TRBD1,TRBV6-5,CASSSRGRNYEQYF,TGTGCCAGCAGTTCGAGGGGGCGAAACTACGAGCAGTACTTC
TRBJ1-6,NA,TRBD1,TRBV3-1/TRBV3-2,CASRPRDRGLYNSPLHF,TGTGCCAGCAGACCTCGAGACAGGGGTCTGTATAATTCACCCCTCCACTTT
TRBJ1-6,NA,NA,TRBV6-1,CASSEGLGRSPLHF,TGTGCCAGCAGTGAAGGACTTGGGAGGTCACCCCTCCACTTT
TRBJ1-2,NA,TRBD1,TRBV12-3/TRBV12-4,CASSFPGGYGYTF,TGTGCCAGCAGTTTCCCAGGGGGCTATGGCTACACCTTC
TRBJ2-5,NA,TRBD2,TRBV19,CASSLGLAGGQETQYF,TGTGCCAGTAGTCTCGGACTAGCGGGAGGGCAAGAGACCCAGTACTTC
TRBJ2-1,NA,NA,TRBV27,CASHLQGSSYNEQFF,TGTGCCAGCCATTTACAGGGCAGCTCCTACAATGAGCAGTTCTTC
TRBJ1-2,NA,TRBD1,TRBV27,CATVTGAPPGYTF,TGTGCCACCGTGACAGGGGCGCCACCCGGCTACACCTTC
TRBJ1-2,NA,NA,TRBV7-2,CASSSGIAYGYTF,TGTGCCAGCAGCTCAGGGATTGCCTATGGCTACACCTTC
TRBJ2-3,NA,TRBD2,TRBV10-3,CAISESIREGTDTQYF,TGTGCCATCAGTGAGTCTATACGGGAGGGCACAGATACGCAGTATTTT